This T cell receptor (beta chain) was sequenced for a study of blood T cells in healthy people across ages. A second 7 to 11 cycle PCR used barcoded and J-beta primers. TCRdb re-analysed the 5' RACE reads in MiXCR, keeping a single row per CDR3 protein. Among some 940,000 distinct CDR3 sequences listed, 25% to 35% were seen once. J lost 6 bases, V lost 5 bases, and 6 bases had no gene match. CDR3 length: 15 amino acids. Germline values: CDR1 MRHNA, CDR2 SNTAGT. This clonotype was seen many times. This sample also belongs to another study, concerning T cells of mothers and their children.

This rearrangement joins TRBV6-4 to TRBJ2-1; 11 bases align to TRBD1. The sequence was collected from a woman in her forties in good health. The specimen sequenced was blood. The CDR3 loop is CASSPTGTGGNEQFF. CDR3 nucleotides: TGTGCCAGCAGTCCTACGGGGACAGGGGGCAATGAGCAGTTCTTC.